The present entry profiles one T cell receptor beta chain with its context. Its specific antigen is unknown. No much larger clone exists at a distance of one base, and base qualities are not known. TCR alpha and beta CDR3 regions were amplified with the iRepertoire nested amplicon-rescue multiplex PCR (arm-PCR) platform from RNA. The input for one-step reverse transcription and amplification was about 100-400 ng of tissue mRNA or PBMC total RNA. Following bead purification, Illumina adapters were added through a secondary multiplex PCR, and the libraries were then gel-purified between 200 and 400 bp. Libraries carried internal 6-nucleotide barcodes used for demultiplexing. The libraries were sequenced on an Illumina MiSeq using 2x220 or 2x250 nucleotide paired-end reads. Processing in the source paper ran as follows. Paired reads were merged using FLASH 1.2.11 and were aligned to the GRCh37 human genome using BWA-MEM, after which TRA and TRB reads were extracted. An IMGT-derived reference of cassette sequences and CDR3 motifs, with pseudogenes included, was used for V and J assignment. Reads were translated in three frames, and productive CDR3s were defined by a C…FGXG motif without stop codons. Unique combinations of V-J cassette pair and CDR3 amino acid sequence were defined as clonotypes. Filtering of reads was based on Hamming distance, with the threshold set by the sequence error rate of each sample in mapped regions. TCRdb ran its own pipeline on the public reads, namely fastp trimming at Q25 and MiXCR clone calling, and kept in-frame beta chains. Entries that share a CDR3 protein sequence are merged under the most common genes and DNA. The V and J calls and clone size are TCRdb's, not the authors'. Counted in this sample were tens of thousands of distinct CDR3 sequences; 20% to 25% of them appeared once. The top ten clonotypes cover 5.5% to 7.5% of the sample.

The sample belongs to a study of glioma-infiltrating T cells (dated by TCRdb to 2016 to 2017). Notes on the research overall: Sequencing of TCR alpha- and beta-chain repertoires was performed on glioma tissue, on non-neoplastic brain tissue, and on matched peripheral blood mononuclear cells. To measure how far tissue and blood T-cell populations diverged, each tissue-infiltrating repertoire was compared against the peripheral blood repertoire of the same patient. Three low-grade glioma patients, under ten primary glioblastoma patients and three non-glioma patients contributing non-neoplastic brain tissue were included in the paired cohort.

Beyond this particular receptor, the publication reports: VJ-independent divergence between tissue and blood was found to be below expectation in non-neoplastic patients but above expectation in all gliomas, particularly low-grade gliomas. Group comparisons rested on small numbers: three non-neoplastic, three low-grade glioma and seven or eight glioblastoma patients. Tissue and blood shared very few CDR3 sequences, a result attributed to high CDR3 diversity and limited sampling.

This TCR was sampled from a human donor with low-grade glioma or glioblastoma, undergoing nonglioma brain surgery, or in good health (not recorded which). The specimen sequenced was glioma tissue, nonneoplastic brain tissue, or PBMCs (not recorded which).

The bases are TGTGCCAGCAGTTCCGGGCCCTGGATAGCGGGAGGGCACAATGAGCAGTTCTTC. It codes for CASSSGPWIAGGHNEQFF. Rearrangement joined TRBV12-3 or TRBV12-4 to TRBJ2-1, with 11 central nucleotides matching TRBD2. The CDR3 runs 18 amino acids, cysteine and phenylalanine included. The DNA shown is the 54-base CDR3, in frame from base 1. At the junction V is shortened by 4 bases and J by 5 bases; bases outside the gene matches: 13.